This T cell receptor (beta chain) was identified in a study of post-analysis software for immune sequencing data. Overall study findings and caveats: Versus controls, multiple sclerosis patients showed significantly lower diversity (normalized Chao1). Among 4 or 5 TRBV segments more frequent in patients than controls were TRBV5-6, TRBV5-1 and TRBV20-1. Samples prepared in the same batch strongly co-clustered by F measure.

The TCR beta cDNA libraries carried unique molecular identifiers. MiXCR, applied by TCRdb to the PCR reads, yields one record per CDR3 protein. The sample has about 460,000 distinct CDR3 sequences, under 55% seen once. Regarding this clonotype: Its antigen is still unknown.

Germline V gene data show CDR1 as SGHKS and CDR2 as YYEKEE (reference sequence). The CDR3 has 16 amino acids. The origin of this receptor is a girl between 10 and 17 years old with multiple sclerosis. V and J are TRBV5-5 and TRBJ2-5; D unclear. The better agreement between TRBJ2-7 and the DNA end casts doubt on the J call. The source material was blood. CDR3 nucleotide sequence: TGTGCCAGCAGCTCGAAGGGCCTGGGCACCTTCCACGAGCAGTACTTC. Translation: CASSSKGLGTFHEQYF.